This T cell receptor beta chain emerged from a study of OX40 agonist ivuxolimab in advanced cancers. Overall study context: All patients had ivuxolimab intravenously every 2 weeks at 0.01 to 10 mg/kg. Among those treated, three patients had partial responses, one with hepatocellular carcinoma and two with cutaneous melanoma.

Study-wide results and limits: Among the nonresponders, some also had low normalized T-cell clonal expansion.

As for this clone: Its antigen is not known.

CDR3 size: 14 residues. V lost 4 bases to trimming and J lost 0 bases, with 10 bases between them. Per germline, CDR1 SGHRS and CDR2 YFSETQ. Repertoires were generated with immunoSEQ multiplex PCR, while TCRdb's copy carries only in-frame clones and drops some. The sample includes tens of thousands of clones, approximately 84% of them seen just once. The receptor comes from an adult with an advanced solid tumor such as melanoma, head and neck, liver or kidney cancer. This specimen was CD4+ or CD8+ T cells sorted from blood, taken in a trial of the OX40 agonist ivuxolimab. The gene calls are TRBV5-1 and TRBJ1-1, with unresolved D. CDR3 loop: CASSRTSLNTEAFF. The CDR3 DNA sequence: TGCGCCAGCAGCCGGACCTCGTTGAACACTGAAGCTTTCTTT.